Shown below are 27 T cell receptor beta chains from a single sample sequenced in a study of shared clonotypes between healthy human individuals. TCRdb keeps only in-frame clones here, not all; method: immunoSEQ multiplex PCR. Of a few million clones in the sample, more than 90% were seen once. Sequenced: naive CD4+ T cells sorted from blood. The subset: CD45RA+ positively selected. The receptors were gathered from a man aged 18 to 35 in good health.

This clone was detected only once. The chain is built from TRBV5-8 and TRBJ2-6; D remains ambiguous. This CDR3 is built from 16 residues. Germline-derived CDR1 and CDR2 are SGHTS and YDEGEE. With 1 base removed from V and 4 bases from J, the gap between germline ends came to 12 bases. This CDR3 is CASSLSVLFGANVLTF. For the CDR3, the DNA is TGTGCCAGCAGCTTGTCGGTCCTTTTCGGGGCCAACGTCCTGACTTTC.

The chain uses TRBV9 and TRBJ2-3; D is undetermined. Trimming pared 4 bases from V and 2 bases from J, leaving 14 bases between. From germline, CDR1 is SGDLS and CDR2 YYNGEE. The CDR3 is made up of 15 amino acids. DNA of the CDR3: TGTGCCAGCAGCCAGAGAATGGGCGCCACAGATACGCAGTATTTT. Encoded protein: CASSQRMGATDTQYF.

The chain recombines TRBV27 with TRBJ2-1; the match to TRBD1 covers 7 bases. Germline V gives CDR1 MNHEY, CDR2 SMNVEV (reference sequence). CDR3 length equals 14 residues. Trimming at V came to 2 bases and at J to 6 bases, leaving 4 bases not matched to a gene. The CDR3 bases are TGTGCCAGCAGTTTACCGACAGGGAGCAATGAGCAGTTCTTC. The encoded protein is CASSLPTGSNEQFF.

Worth noting for this clone: Additional DNA sequences in this sample encode the identical CDR3. The chain links TRBV5-4 to TRBJ2-6; D gene uncertain. Germline lookup yields CDR1 SGHNT and CDR2 YYREEE (reference sequence). This CDR3 spans 15 amino acids. With 0 bases removed from V and 1 base from J, the gap between germline ends came to 5 bases. Here the CDR3 reads CASSLDSSGANVLTF. The CDR3 DNA reads as TGTGCCAGCAGCTTGGACTCGTCTGGGGCCAACGTCCTGACTTTC.

V is TRBV6-1 and J is TRBJ2-7, with D hard to call. The V end lost 7 bases, the J end lost 0 bases, and 13 bases lay between the germline ends. Per germline, CDR1 MNHNS and CDR2 SASEGT. This CDR3 region has 14 residues. CDR3 amino acids: CASKPEISSYEQYF. The CDR3, as DNA: TGTGCCAGCAAACCCGAAATAAGCTCCTACGAGCAGTACTTC.

The chain couples TRBV11-2 to TRBJ1-3; maybe TRBD1 (5 bases). The CDR3 extends over 15 amino acids. In germline, CDR1 is SGHAT, CDR2 FQNNGV. The V and J ends lost 5 bases and 4 bases respectively, with 15 bases between them. Here the CDR3 reads CASSLRGGDGNTIYF. The DNA of the CDR3 is TGTGCCAGCAGCCTCCGTGGAGGGGACGGAAACACCATATATTTT.

V and J are TRBV5-1 and TRBJ2-4, with 9 bases that match TRBD1. J gave up 0 bases and V 8 bases, and 6 bases lay outside the gene matches. This CDR3 region has 15 residues. Per the germline V gene, CDR1 is SGHRS and CDR2 is YFSETQ. The CDR3 nucleotides are TGCGCCAGTAGGACAGGGGTTTTAGCCAAAAACATTCAGTACTTC. Its translation is CASRTGVLAKNIQYF.

The rearrangement uses TRBV6-5 and TRBJ2-1; D is possibly TRBD2 (6 bases). The CDR3 runs to 13 residues. Germline V gene sequence: CDR1 MNHEY, CDR2 SVGAGI. Trimming pared 6 bases from V and 5 bases from J, leaving 11 bases between. CDR3 sequence reads: CASRTGSNNEQFF. DNA of the CDR3: TGTGCCAGCAGAACCGGGAGTAACAATGAGCAGTTCTTC.

In regard to this clone: The sample holds other DNA sequences that translate to the same CDR3. This chain links TRBV10-3 with TRBJ2-3, with a weak D call TRBD2 (6 bases). The CDR3 runs 13 residues. Per germline, CDR1 ENHRY and CDR2 SYGVKD. Trimming took off 9 bases at V and 0 bases at J, with 10 bases between the two ends. The CDR3 region is CAIRDSSTDTQYF. The CDR3 nucleotides are TGTGCCATTCGGGACTCGAGCACAGATACGCAGTATTTT.

The chain carries TRBV7-6 and TRBJ1-2; 9 bases map to TRBD1. Germline V lookup: CDR1 SGHVS, CDR2 FNYEAQ. After removal of 5 bases from V and 7 bases from J, the junction contained 2 bases not matched to a gene. The CDR3 spans 12 residues. The DNA for the CDR3 is TGTGCCAGCAGCAGGGGACAGGGTGGCTACACCTTC. Translating gives CASSRGQGGYTF.

This clone was seen a handful of times. In the same sample, other DNA sequences code for this CDR3. V and J are TRBV7-2 and TRBJ2-7, with no clear D. Between the trimmed V and J ends, which lost 1 base and 5 bases, there was a span of 3 bases. The CDR3 length is 11 residues. The V gene's germline CDR1 is SGHTA and CDR2 FQGNSA. The CDR3 DNA is TGTGCCAGCAGCTTAGTCGACGAGCAGTACTTC. It specifies CASSLVDEQYF.

The chain recombines TRBV28 with TRBJ1-5; the D gene is possibly TRBD1 (6 bases). The length of the CDR3 is 15 residues. In germline, CDR1 is MDHEN, CDR2 SYDVKM. Trimming stripped 7 bases from V and 3 bases from J, with 16 bases between. CDR3 in amino acids: CASTPGGPNNQPQHF. Written as DNA, the CDR3 is TGTGCCAGCACCCCGGGGGGGCCTAACAATCAGCCCCAGCATTTT.

The CDR3 DNA follows: TGTGCCAGCAGTTTAGTGGGAGGGCGCCTGTACTTC. As protein: CASSLVGGRLYF. The chain couples TRBV27 to TRBJ2-7, with 7 bases that match TRBD2. V was clipped by 2 bases and J by 12 bases; unmatched bases: 7. CDR1 and CDR2 from the germline V gene are MNHEY and SMNVEV (reference sequence). This CDR3 contains 12 residues.

This clone appeared a single time. CDR3 nucleotides: TGTGCTAGTGGTTTGGTACCGGGGACCTTCACAGATACGCAGTATTTT. The encoded protein is CASGLVPGTFTDTQYF. The chain joins TRBV12-5 to TRBJ2-3, with D possibly being TRBD1 or TRBD2 (5 bases each). Per germline, CDR1 LGHNT and CDR2 FRNRAP. The CDR3 is made up of 16 amino acids. The V end lost 0 bases, the J end lost 2 bases, and 12 bases lay between the germline ends. The full variable domain, in which reference TRBV12-5 and TRBJ2-3 provide the parts outside the CDR3, is DARVTQTPRHKVTEMGQEVTMRCQPILGHNTVFWYRQTMMQGLELLAYFRNRAPLDDSGMPKDRFSAEMPDATLATLKIQPSEPRDSAVYFCASGLVPGTFTDTQYFGPGTRLTVL.

Remarks on this clone: Other DNA sequences of this sample code for an identical CDR3. This chain uses TRBV5-1 with TRBJ1-1; 9 nucleotides align to TRBD1. CDR1 and CDR2 from the germline V gene are SGHRS and YFSETQ. This CDR3 is 15 amino acids long. V dropped 3 bases and J dropped 0; count of bases not matched to a gene: 3. In DNA form, the CDR3 reads TGCGCCAGCAGCTCAGGGACAGGGTTGAACACTGAAGCTTTCTTT. Its protein product is CASSSGTGLNTEAFF.

The rearrangement links TRBV7-3 to TRBJ2-5, with TRBD2 matching 10 bases. This CDR3 is built from 16 residues. J was trimmed by 2 bases and V by 4 bases; bases with no gene match: 7. Germline V CDR1 and CDR2: SGHTA, FQGTGA. The CDR3 DNA sequence: TGTGCCAGCAGCTCCGGGACTAGCGTTCCTCAAGAGACCCAGTACTTC. Its protein product is CASSSGTSVPQETQYF.

The chain has TRBV19 and TRBJ1-5, with D tentatively TRBD1 (6 bases). The length of the CDR3 is 15 residues. Trimming removed 4 bases from V and 5 bases from J, with 15 bases in between. In germline, CDR1 is LNHDA, CDR2 SQIVND (reference sequence). The chain's CDR3 is CASSTSGEGYQPQHF. The CDR3, as DNA: TGTGCCAGTAGTACATCAGGGGAGGGTTATCAGCCCCAGCATTTT. Combining the CDR3 with reference TRBV19 and TRBJ1-5 gives the whole variable domain DGGITQSPKYLFRKEGQNVTLSCEQNLNHDAMYWYRQDPGQGLRLIYYSQIVNDFQKGDIAEGYSVSREKKESFPLTVTSAQKNPTAFYLCASSTSGEGYQPQHFGDGTRLSIL.

This chain uses TRBV11-2 with TRBJ2-3; 8 bases line up with TRBD2. Germline-derived CDR1 and CDR2 are SGHAT and FQNNGV. V shed 1 base and J 5 bases; nucleotides not matched to a gene: 11. The CDR3 length is 17 residues. The CDR3 loop is CASSLAQGAGVGDTQYF. In nucleotides, the CDR3 is TGTGCCAGCAGCTTAGCTCAGGGAGCGGGAGTGGGAGATACGCAGTATTTT.

This chain joins TRBV2 and TRBJ2-7, with TRBD2 matching over 10 bases. The CDR3 spans 15 residues. V lost 2 bases to trimming and J lost 4 bases; unmatched junction nucleotides: 5. The germline V gene encodes CDR1 SNHLY and CDR2 FYNNEI. The CDR3 protein is CASSELASGSYEQYF. In DNA form, the CDR3 reads TGTGCCAGCAGTGAATTGGCTAGCGGGAGTTACGAGCAGTACTTC.

The J gene is TRBJ2-7, the V gene TRBV15; D unclear. V lost 3 bases and J 5 bases, leaving 5 bases between the germline ends. From germline, CDR1 is LNHNV and CDR2 YYDKDF (reference sequence). The CDR3 has 11 amino acids. Here the CDR3 DNA reads TGTGCCACCAGCAGTGCAAACGAGCAGTACTTC. Its protein product is CATSSANEQYF.

A note on this clone: At the DNA level, this CDR3 is encoded by other sequences in the same sample as well. This chain links TRBV20-1 with TRBJ2-7; 7 bases match TRBD1. CDR1 is DFQATT, CDR2 SNEGSKA, per germline (reference sequence). The CDR3 length is 11 residues. The trim removed 6 bases at V and 3 bases at J, leaving 2 bases unmatched. The DNA of the CDR3 is TGCAGTGCCTGGGACAGCTACGAGCAGTACTTC. The encoded protein is CSAWDSYEQYF.

Regarding this clone: Other DNA sequences from this sample encode an identical CDR3 as well. V is TRBV19 and J is TRBJ2-1, with D perhaps TRBD1 (5 bases). Germline V lookup: CDR1 LNHDA, CDR2 SQIVND (reference sequence). There are 11 residues in the CDR3. The V end lost 3 bases, the J end lost 10 bases, and 7 bases lay between the germline ends. CDR3 DNA sequence: TGTGCCAGTAGTATCAGGGCGGAGCAGTTCTTC. Protein product: CASSIRAEQFF.

Regarding this clone: Other DNA sequences in this specimen translate into the identical CDR3. This chain connects TRBV30 to TRBJ2-2; tentative D call: TRBD1 (5 bases). The CDR3 contains 14 residues. Germline CDR1 is GTSNPN and CDR2 is SVGIG (reference sequence). The CDR3 DNA sequence: TGTGCTTGGGGCGGCCTTTTAAACACCGGGGAGCTGTTTTTT. Translation: CAWGGLLNTGELFF.

The V and J genes are TRBV4-3 and TRBJ2-5, with 7 bases lining up with TRBD1. There are 15 residues in the CDR3. V dropped 2 bases and J dropped 2; count of bases not matched to a gene: 5. Germline loops: CDR1 LGHNA, CDR2 YSLEER. In DNA, the CDR3 is TGCGCCAGCAGCCAATTGGGACAGCATCAAGAGACCCAGTACTTC. Translating gives CASSQLGQHQETQYF.

The rearrangement links TRBV6-6 to TRBJ1-5; D gene uncertain. V lost 2 bases to trimming and J lost 5 bases, with 7 bases between them. Germline CDR1 and CDR2: MNHNY and SVGAGI (reference sequence). CDR3 length equals 13 residues. The CDR3 coding sequence is TGTGCCAGCAGTTACCCGGCCGATCAGCCCCAGCATTTT. Translation gives CASSYPADQPQHF.

This clone appeared once. The rearrangement uses TRBV18 and TRBJ2-1, with a tentative D call TRBD1 (6 bases). V was clipped by 6 bases and J by 0 bases, with 15 bases between them. The CDR3 has 16 amino acids. Germline V gene data show CDR1 as KGHSH and CDR2 as LQKENI. The CDR3 region is CASSNRAPSSYNEQFF. The CDR3 DNA is TGTGCCAGCTCCAACAGGGCCCCAAGCTCCTACAATGAGCAGTTCTTC. Full variable domain (rest looked up from reference TRBV18 and TRBJ2-1): NAGVMQNPRHLVRRRGQEARLRCSPMKGHSHVYWYRQLPEEGLKFMVYLQKENIIDESGMPKERFSAEFPKEGPSILRIQQVVRGDSAAYFCASSNRAPSSYNEQFFGPGTRLTVL.

The rearrangement joins TRBV30 to TRBJ1-5, with a tentative D call TRBD1 (6 bases). The CDR3 contains 14 residues. Germline V CDR1 and CDR2: GTSNPN, SVGIG (reference sequence). The V end was cut by 1 base, the J end by 5 bases, with 12 bases between. The CDR3 sequence: CAWSGVAGDQPQHF. CDR3 nucleotides: TGTGCCTGGAGTGGGGTTGCAGGGGATCAGCCCCAGCATTTT.